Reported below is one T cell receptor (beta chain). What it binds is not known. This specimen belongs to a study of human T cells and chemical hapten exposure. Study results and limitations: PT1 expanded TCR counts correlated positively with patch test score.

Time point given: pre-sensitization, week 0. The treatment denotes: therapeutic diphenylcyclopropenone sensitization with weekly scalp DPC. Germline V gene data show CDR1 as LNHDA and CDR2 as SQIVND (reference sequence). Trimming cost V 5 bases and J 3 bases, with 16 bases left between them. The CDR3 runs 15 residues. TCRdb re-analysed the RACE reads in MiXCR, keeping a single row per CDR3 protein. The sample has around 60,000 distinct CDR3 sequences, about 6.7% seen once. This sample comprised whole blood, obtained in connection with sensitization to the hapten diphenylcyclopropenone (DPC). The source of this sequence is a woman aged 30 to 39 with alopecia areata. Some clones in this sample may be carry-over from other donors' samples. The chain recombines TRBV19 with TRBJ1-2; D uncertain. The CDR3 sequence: CASSGWSVTYYGYTF. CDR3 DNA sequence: TGTGCCAGTAGTGGTTGGTCAGTTACCTACTATGGCTACACCTTC.